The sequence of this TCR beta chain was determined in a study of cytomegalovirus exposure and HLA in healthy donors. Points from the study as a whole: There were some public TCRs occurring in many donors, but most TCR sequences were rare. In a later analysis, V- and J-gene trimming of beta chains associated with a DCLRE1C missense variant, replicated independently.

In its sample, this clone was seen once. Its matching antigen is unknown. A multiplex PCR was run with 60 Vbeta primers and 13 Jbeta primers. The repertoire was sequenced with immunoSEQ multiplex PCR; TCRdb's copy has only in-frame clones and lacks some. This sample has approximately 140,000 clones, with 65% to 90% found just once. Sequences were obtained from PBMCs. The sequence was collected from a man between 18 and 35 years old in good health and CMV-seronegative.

The CDR3 bases are TGCGCCAGCAGCCAAGATCTAGGTAGCAATGAGCAGTTCTTC. It translates to CASSQDLGSNEQFF. V is TRBV4-3 and J is TRBJ2-1; no firm D call. The CDR3 runs to 14 residues. CDR1 is LGHNA and CDR2 is YSLEER in the germline V gene. Trimming stripped 0 bases from V and 6 bases from J, with 9 bases between.